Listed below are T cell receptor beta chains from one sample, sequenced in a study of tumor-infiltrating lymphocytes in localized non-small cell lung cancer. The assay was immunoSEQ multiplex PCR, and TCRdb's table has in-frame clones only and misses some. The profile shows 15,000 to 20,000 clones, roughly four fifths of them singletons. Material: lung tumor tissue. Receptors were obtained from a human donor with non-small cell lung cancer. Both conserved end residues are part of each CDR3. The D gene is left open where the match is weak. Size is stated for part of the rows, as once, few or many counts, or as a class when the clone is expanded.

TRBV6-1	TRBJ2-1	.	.	CASRSQGREQFF	TGTGCCAGCAGAAGTCAGGGGAGGGAGCAGTTCTTC
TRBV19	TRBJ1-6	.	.	CASSIKAFRHNSPLHF	TGTGCCAGTAGTATTAAAGCGTTTCGTCACAATTCACCCCTCCACTTT
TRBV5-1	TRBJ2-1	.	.	CASNLGGAYNEQFF	TGCGCCAGCAACTTAGGGGGAGCGTACAATGAGCAGTTCTTC
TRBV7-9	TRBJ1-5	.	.	CASSSGNNQPQHF	TGTGCCAGCAGCTCGGGAAACAATCAGCCCCAGCATTTT
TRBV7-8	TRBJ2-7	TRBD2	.	CASSSGLAGAYEQYF	TGTGCCAGCAGCTCGGGACTAGCGGGAGCCTACGAGCAGTACTTC
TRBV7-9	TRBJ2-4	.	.	CASSPTSTNIQYF	TGTGCCAGCAGCCCGACCTCCACAAACATTCAGTACTTC
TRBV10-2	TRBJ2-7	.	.	CASSEYIYEQYF	TGCGCCAGCAGTGAGTACATCTACGAGCAGTACTTC
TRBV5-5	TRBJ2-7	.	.	CASGTGSSYEQYF	TGTGCCAGCGGGACGGGGAGCTCCTACGAGCAGTACTTC
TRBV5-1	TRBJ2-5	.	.	CASSLTEQQETQYF	TGCGCCAGCAGCTTAACAGAGCAACAAGAGACCCAGTACTTC
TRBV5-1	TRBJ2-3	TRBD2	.	CASSPEGLAGDHYTDTQYF	TGCGCCAGCAGTCCAGAGGGACTAGCGGGGGATCACTACACAGATACGCAGTATTTT
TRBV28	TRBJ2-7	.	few	CASSQRLAAYEQYF	TGTGCCAGCAGTCAACGGCTAGCCGCCTACGAGCAGTACTTC
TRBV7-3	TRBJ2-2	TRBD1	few	CASSLISGTGFTGELFF	TGTGCCAGCAGCTTAATATCCGGGACAGGGTTCACCGGGGAGCTGTTTTTT
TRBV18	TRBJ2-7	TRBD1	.	CASSPRRDRSGEQYF	TGTGCCAGCTCACCACGACGGGACAGATCGGGGGAGCAGTACTTC
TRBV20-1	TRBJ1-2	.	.	CSAPILDGYTF	TGCAGTGCCCCAATTCTAGATGGCTACACCTTC
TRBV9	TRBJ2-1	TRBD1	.	CASSVEGQRGNEQFF	TGTGCCAGCAGCGTAGAGGGACAGAGAGGCAATGAGCAGTTCTTC
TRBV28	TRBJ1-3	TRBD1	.	CASSLLRQGRFSGNTIYF	TGTGCCAGCAGTTTGTTACGACAGGGCCGTTTCTCTGGAAACACCATATATTTT
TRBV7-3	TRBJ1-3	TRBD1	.	CASSPRQGDTIYF	TGTGCCAGCAGCCCAAGGCAGGGGGACACCATATATTTT
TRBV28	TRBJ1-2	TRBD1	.	CASRRTTGGSGYGYTF	TGTGCCAGCAGACGAACGACAGGGGGGAGTGGTTATGGCTACACCTTC
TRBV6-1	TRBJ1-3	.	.	CASRAPGGNTIYF	TGTGCCAGCAGGGCCCCCGGGGGAAACACCATATATTTT
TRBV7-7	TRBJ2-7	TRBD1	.	CASSPGQGGYEQYF	TGTGCTAGCAGCCCAGGACAGGGGGGCTACGAGCAGTACTTC
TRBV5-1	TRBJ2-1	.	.	CASSPGDFNNEQFF	TGCGCCAGCAGCCCGGGGGACTTTAACAATGAGCAGTTCTTC
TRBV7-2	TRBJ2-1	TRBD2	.	CASSLDLGLGTNEQFF	TGTGCCAGCAGCTTAGATCTAGGACTAGGGACCAATGAGCAGTTCTTC
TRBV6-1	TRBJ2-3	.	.	CASSEAGGTDTQYF	TGTGCCAGCAGTGAAGCGGGGGGAACAGATACGCAGTATTTT
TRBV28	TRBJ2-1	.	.	CASSLGPLIDNEQFF	TGTGCCAGCAGTTTAGGGCCCCTGATCGACAATGAGCAGTTCTTC
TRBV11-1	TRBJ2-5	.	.	CASSLDLGETQYF	TGTGCCAGCAGCCTGGACTTGGGAGAGACCCAGTACTTC
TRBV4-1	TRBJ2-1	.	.	CASSQVGSYNEQFF	TGCGCCAGCAGCCAAGTAGGCTCCTACAATGAGCAGTTCTTC
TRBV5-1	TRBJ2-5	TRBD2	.	CASSFAGGTQETQYF	TGCGCCAGCAGCTTTGCGGGGGGGACCCAAGAGACCCAGTACTTC
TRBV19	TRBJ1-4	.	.	CASKRGRGRFATNEKLFF	TGTGCCAGTAAGAGGGGGAGGGGTCGATTTGCAACTAATGAAAAACTGTTTTTT
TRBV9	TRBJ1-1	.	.	CASSPQDTEAFF	TGTGCCAGCAGCCCTCAGGACACTGAAGCTTTCTTT
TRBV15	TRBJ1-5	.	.	CATSSGAGRRNQPQHF	TGTGCCACCAGCAGCGGAGCAGGGAGACGCAATCAGCCCCAGCATTTT
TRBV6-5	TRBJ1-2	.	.	CASSRGATGLKGYTF	TGTGCCAGCAGTAGGGGAGCTACAGGGCTCAAAGGCTACACCTTC
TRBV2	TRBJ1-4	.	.	CARAPGQGGYEKLFF	TGTGCCAGGGCCCCCGGGCAGGGCGGTTATGAAAAACTGTTTTTT
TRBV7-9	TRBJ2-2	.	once	CASSEQGGTGELFF	TGTGCCAGCAGCGAACAGGGAGGCACCGGGGAGCTGTTTTTT
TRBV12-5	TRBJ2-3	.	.	CASGLGLDTDTQYF	TGTGCTAGTGGTTTGGGGCTAGACACAGATACGCAGTATTTT
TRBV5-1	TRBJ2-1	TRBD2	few	CASSFRGSGDEQFF	TGCGCCAGCAGCTTTCGCGGGAGTGGGGATGAGCAGTTCTTC
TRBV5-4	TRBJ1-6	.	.	CASSQRGGLGSPLHF	TGTGCCAGCAGCCAAAGGGGAGGTCTGGGGTCACCCCTCCACTTT
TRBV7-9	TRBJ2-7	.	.	CASSSKRDGTYEQYF	TGTGCCAGCAGCTCGAAACGGGACGGTACCTACGAGCAGTACTTC
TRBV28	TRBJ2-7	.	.	CASSLLYEQYF	TGTGCCAGCAGTTTGCTCTACGAGCAGTACTTC
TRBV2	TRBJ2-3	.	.	CASSEEDSYTDTQYF	TGTGCCAGCAGTGAGGAGGACAGTTACACAGATACGCAGTATTTT
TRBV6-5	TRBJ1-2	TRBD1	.	CASSQGGSLGYTF	TGTGCCAGCAGCCAGGGGGGATCCTTAGGCTACACCTTC
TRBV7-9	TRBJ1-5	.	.	CASSLQGNGDQPQHF	TGTGCCAGCAGCTTACAGGGGAATGGGGATCAGCCCCAGCATTTT
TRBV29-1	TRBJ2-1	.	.	CSVDNYPGTEQFF	TGCAGCGTTGATAACTACCCCGGTACTGAGCAGTTCTTC
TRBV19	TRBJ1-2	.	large	CASSYVDKNGYTF	TGTGCCAGTAGTTATGTGGACAAAAATGGCTACACCTTC